This T cell receptor (beta chain) was obtained from a study of cytomegalovirus exposure and HLA in healthy donors. Study findings and constraints: Rare sequences made up most TCRs, while some public TCRs were found in many donors. In the 130 or so validation repertoires, a later analysis found that first-cohort TCR clusters tended to co-occur.

This clone has a single count. The antigen is not known. Data came from immunoSEQ multiplex PCR; TCRdb stores just in-frame clones and leaves some out. The sample gives under 50,000 clones, nearly 95% of which show up once; approximately 7.8% is in the top ten. The donors were part of the roughly 120-subject validation cohort, which stood apart from the approximately 670-subject first cohort. V was clipped by 1 base and J by 3 bases, with 10 bases between them. CDR3 length: 15 residues. Germline CDR1 and CDR2: LGHNA and YSLEER. The chain employs TRBV4-3 and TRBJ2-1; perhaps TRBD1 as D (5 bases). The material sequenced was PBMCs. This TCR derives from a woman under 30 in good health and CMV-seropositive. The CDR3 sequence: CASSQGTGDYNEQFF. In DNA form, the CDR3 reads TGCGCCAGCAGCCAAGGAACAGGAGACTACAATGAGCAGTTCTTC.